This note documents a single TCR beta chain sequence. The data derive from a study of somatic mutations in cytotoxic T cells in rheumatoid arthritis. Clones were sequenced by immunoSEQ multiplex PCR, and TCRdb holds only the in-frame ones, with some missing. The sample holds 14,000 or so clones, over 75% seen once. CDR3 length equals 13 residues. This receptor was taken from an adult with rheumatoid arthritis. The V gene is TRBV21-1, the J gene TRBJ2-5. TRBV21-1 is labeled a pseudogene. Sequencing was performed on CD8+ T cells sorted from blood. This CDR3 reads CASSRWYQETQYF. In nucleotides, the CDR3 is TGTGCCAGCAGTCGATGGTACCAAGAGACCCAGTACTTC.